The 31 T cell receptor beta chains listed next were all sequenced from one sample in a study of T-cell reconstitution after alpha-beta-depleted transplantation in children. The TCRbeta library incorporated unique molecular identifiers. A single record per CDR3 protein comes from TCRdb applying MiXCR to the PCR reads. The table includes 490,000 or so distinct CDR3 sequences, roughly a tenth detected once. The starting material was PBMCs, obtained before TCRalphabeta/CD19-depleted stem cell transplant. These receptors were obtained from a child aged 2-9 years with inherited bone marrow failure, due to receive a stem cell transplant.

This clonotype occurred many times. V is TRBV7-9 and J is TRBJ2-7; 14 nucleotides match TRBD2. Germline V gene lookup returns CDR1 SEHNR and CDR2 FQNEAQ (reference sequence). The CDR3 loop spans 17 amino acids. V was pared by 5 bases and J by 0 bases, with 6 bases of the junction left unmatched. The CDR3 sequence: CASSAGLAGAFSYEQYF. CDR3 coding DNA: TGTGCCAGCAGCGCGGGACTAGCGGGGGCCTTCTCCTACGAGCAGTACTTC. The full variable domain, its missing parts supplied by reference TRBV7-9 and TRBJ2-7, is DTGVSQNPRHKITKRGQNVTFRCDPISEHNRLYWYRQTLGQGPEFLTYFQNEAQLEKSRLLSDRFSAERPKGSFSTLEIQRTEQGDSAMYLCASSAGLAGAFSYEQYFGPGTRLTVT.

There are many counts of this clonotype. The chain has TRBV30 and TRBJ2-3, with D possibly matching TRBD2 (6 bases). The CDR3 contains 14 residues. Germline-derived CDR1 and CDR2 are GTSNPN and SVGIG (reference sequence). Trimming removed 4 bases at V and 0 bases at J, with 11 bases between. CDR3 in DNA: TGTGCCTGGATAATTGGGACTAGCACAGATACGCAGTATTTT. The encoded protein is CAWIIGTSTDTQYF.

This clonotype came up many times. The V gene is TRBV19, the J gene TRBJ2-2; the match to TRBD2 covers 10 bases. CDR3 length: 16 amino acids. Looked up from germline, CDR1 is LNHDA and CDR2 is SQIVND (reference sequence). The ends lost 5 bases at V and 3 bases at J; junction bases unmatched: 6. Written as DNA, the CDR3 is TGTGCCAGTAGTCTGGCTAGCGGGAGTTACACCGGGGAGCTGTTTTTT. It specifies CASSLASGSYTGELFF.

At least ten counts were recorded for this clonotype. This chain uses TRBV20-1 with TRBJ2-1; 13 bases are a match to TRBD2. CDR1 is DFQATT and CDR2 is SNEGSKA in the germline V gene (reference sequence). The length of the CDR3 is 19 residues. The trim removed 6 bases at V and 0 bases at J, leaving 14 bases unmatched. The CDR3 nucleotides read TGCAGTGCCATACCGGGACTAGCGGGAAACTTACGCTCCTACAATGAGCAGTTCTTC. It codes for CSAIPGLAGNLRSYNEQFF.

This clonotype was counted ten times or more. The chain couples TRBV29-1 to TRBJ2-2; D call uncertain. The germline CDR1 and CDR2 sequences are SQVTM and ANQGSEA. Trimming took 6 bases from V and 4 from J, leaving 9 bases between them. The CDR3 covers 12 residues. The CDR3 sequence is CSVSGVTGELFF. In nucleotides, the CDR3 is TGCAGCGTGTCGGGCGTCACCGGGGAGCTGTTTTTT.

This clonotype has at least ten counts. The chain carries TRBV15 and TRBJ2-5; tentative D call: TRBD1 (6 bases). Germline-derived CDR1 and CDR2 are LNHNV and YYDKDF (reference sequence). The CDR3 length is 14 residues. Trimming shortened V by 2 bases and J by 3 bases, and 10 bases separated the two germline ends. DNA for the CDR3: TGTGCCACCAGCAGACGAGAGGGGGAAGAGACCCAGTACTTC. It yields the protein CATSRREGEETQYF.

V is TRBV6-4 and J is TRBJ1-3, with 8 bases matching TRBD1. The CDR3 consists of 22 residues. Germline V lookup: CDR1 MRHNA, CDR2 SNTAGT. J was trimmed by 4 bases and V by 7 bases; bases with no gene match: 30. CDR3 nucleotide sequence: TGTGCCAGCACAGCTACCCACATCGGGACAGGAAAATTGTGGTCCGCGGGAAACACCATATATTTT. Its translation: CASTATHIGTGKLWSAGNTIYF.

This clonotype was recorded many times. V usage is TRBV7-2 and J usage is TRBJ2-2; D call uncertain. There are 16 residues in the CDR3. V was cut by 1 base and J by 4 bases, with 13 bases left in between. Looked up from germline, CDR1 is SGHTA and CDR2 is FQGNSA. The CDR3 reads CASSLVGLRSTGELFF. As DNA, the CDR3 is TGTGCCAGCAGCTTAGTGGGTCTGCGATCCACCGGGGAGCTGTTTTTT.

In this sample, this clonotype turned up many times. The chain links TRBV3-1 to TRBJ2-2; 10 bases are a match to TRBD2. The CDR3 has 20 amino acids. Germline V gene sequence: CDR1 LGHDT, CDR2 YNNKEL (reference sequence). J lost 4 bases, V lost 3 bases, and 17 bases had no gene match. This CDR3 is CASSHPPGLAGDRGTGELFF. The DNA of the CDR3 is TGTGCCAGCAGCCACCCGCCAGGGCTAGCGGGAGATCGTGGCACCGGGGAGCTGTTTTTT.

This clonotype was seen only a few times. The chain joins TRBV28 to TRBJ1-6; 12 bases fit TRBD1. The CDR3 loop spans 15 amino acids. After removal of 6 bases from V and 9 bases from J, the junction contained 6 bases not matched to a gene. CDR1 and CDR2 (germline): MDHEN, SYDVKM. CDR3 amino acids: CASRRDRGRSSPLHF. CDR3 nucleotides: TGTGCCAGCAGAAGGGACAGGGGGCGTAGTTCACCCCTCCACTTT.

This clonotype was seen many times. The CDR3 bases are TGTGCCAGCAGCTTGCTCCGGGGGCGAAGGAACACTGAAGCTTTCTTT. Its translation: CASSLLRGRRNTEAFF. The chain recombines TRBV7-9 with TRBJ1-1, with TRBD1 as a possible D gene (6 bases). Germline V gene lookup returns CDR1 SEHNR and CDR2 FQNEAQ (reference sequence). This CDR3 has 16 amino acids. V gave up 3 bases and J gave up 1 base, with 15 bases separating them.

The sample holds many counts of this clonotype. The chain is built from TRBV10-2 and TRBJ2-4, with D uncertain. CDR1 is WSHSY, CDR2 SAAADI, per germline. The CDR3 spans 15 residues. Between the trimmed V and J ends, which lost 0 bases and 8 bases, there was a span of 14 bases. CDR3 protein: CASSESLSLGHIQYF. Here the CDR3 DNA reads TGCGCCAGCAGTGAGTCACTGTCCTTAGGACACATTCAGTACTTC.

At least ten counts were recorded for this clonotype. J is TRBJ2-5 and V is TRBV12-3 or TRBV12-4; D remains unclear. The ends were cut back, 3 bases at V and 2 bases at J, with 13 bases in the middle. This CDR3 has 15 residues. The CDR3 region is CASSFSPRKQETQYF. In nucleotides, the CDR3 is TGTGCCAGCAGTTTTAGCCCCCGAAAACAAGAGACCCAGTACTTC.

This clonotype has a count of ten or more. The chain uses TRBV9 and TRBJ2-2; TRBD1 matches 7 bases. Looked up from germline, CDR1 is SGDLS and CDR2 is YYNGEE. V lost 1 base and J lost 3; bases outside the gene matches: 6. The CDR3 spans 16 residues. In nucleotides, the CDR3 is TGTGCCAGCAGCGTACCGAGGACAGGTTACACCGGGGAGCTGTTTTTT. Protein: CASSVPRTGYTGELFF.

Many counts were recorded for this clonotype. This chain joins TRBV11-2 and TRBJ2-7, with D possibly matching TRBD2 (5 bases). The CDR3 covers 14 residues. CDR1 is SGHAT, CDR2 FQNNGV, per germline. Between the trimmed V and J ends, which lost 5 bases and 1 base, there was a span of 12 bases. The CDR3 loop is CASSPVWRSYEQYF. As DNA, the CDR3 is TGTGCCAGCAGCCCCGTCTGGAGGTCCTACGAGCAGTACTTC.

This clonotype has only a few counts. The V and J genes are TRBV28 and TRBJ1-6; D remains ambiguous. Trimming cost V 2 bases and J 3 bases, with 17 bases left between them. The CDR3 spans 18 residues. The germline V gene encodes CDR1 MDHEN and CDR2 SYDVKM. In DNA form, the CDR3 reads TGTGCCAGCAGTTTAGTAACGGGAGGACCCTTCTATAATTCACCCCTCCACTTT. Protein product: CASSLVTGGPFYNSPLHF.

At least ten counts were recorded for this clonotype. CDR3 sequence (DNA): TGCAGTGCCCCTTATGGAGGGAATTCACCCCTCCACTTT. It translates to CSAPYGGNSPLHF. J is TRBJ1-6 and V is TRBV20-1; D call uncertain. There are 13 residues in the CDR3. V was cut by 6 bases and J by 7 bases, with 13 bases left in between. CDR1 is DFQATT, CDR2 SNEGSKA, per germline (reference sequence).

This clonotype has at least ten counts. The chain uses TRBV6-5 and TRBJ1-2, with 8 bases that match TRBD1. The V gene end was trimmed by 5 bases and the J gene end by 2 bases; junction bases not matched to a gene: 7. The CDR3 length is 15 residues. The germline CDR1 and CDR2 sequences are MNHEY and SVGAGI. CDR3 loop: CASSTLGTGNYGYTF. The CDR3 DNA follows: TGTGCCAGCAGTACCCTCGGGACAGGCAACTATGGCTACACCTTC.

This clonotype was seen repeatedly, ten times or more. The V call is TRBV7-8, the J call TRBJ2-5; tentative D call: TRBD1 (6 bases). V lost 2 bases to trimming and J lost 2 bases, with 9 bases between them. The CDR3 is made up of 14 amino acids. The V gene's germline CDR1 is SGHVS and CDR2 FQNEAQ. Here the CDR3 DNA reads TGTGCCAGCAGCTTACCTGACAGGCAAGAGACCCAGTACTTC. The encoded protein is CASSLPDRQETQYF. The full variable domain, with the rest looked up from reference TRBV7-8 and TRBJ2-5, is GAGVSQSPRYKVAKRGQDVALRCDPISGHVSLFWYQQALGQGPEFLTYFQNEAQLDKSGLPSDRFFAERPEGSVSTLKIQRTQQEDSAVYLCASSLPDRQETQYFGPGTRLLVL.

In this sample, this clonotype turned up many times. The V call is TRBV29-1, the J call TRBJ2-7, with TRBD1 matching over 7 bases. V lost 7 bases and J lost 2; bases outside the gene matches: 5. This CDR3 comprises 12 residues. Germline V lookup: CDR1 SQVTM, CDR2 ANQGSEA. The CDR3 DNA sequence: TGCAGCGCCCGGGACAGCCCCTACGAGCAGTACTTC. It specifies CSARDSPYEQYF.

This clonotype was recorded at least ten times. J is TRBJ2-4 and V is TRBV7-9; no definite D call. This CDR3 has 13 residues. Per germline, CDR1 SEHNR and CDR2 FQNEAQ (reference sequence). V was trimmed by 7 bases and J by 6 bases, leaving 13 bases between them. DNA of the CDR3: TGTGCCAGCACCCCCCTCCCAGCAAACATTCAGTACTTC. Amino acids: CASTPLPANIQYF.

This clonotype was detected ten times or more. The chain is built from TRBV29-1 and TRBJ1-2; 7 bases are shared with TRBD1. J lost 8 bases, V lost 2 bases, and 11 bases had no gene match. CDR3 length: 14 residues. Germline CDR1 is SQVTM and CDR2 is ANQGSEA. This chain's CDR3 is CSVESQGVSSGYTF. Here the CDR3 DNA reads TGCAGCGTTGAAAGCCAGGGGGTTTCTTCAGGCTACACCTTC. Supplemented by reference TRBV29-1 and TRBJ1-2, the full variable domain reads SAVISQKPSRDICQRGTSLTIQCQVDSQVTMMFWYRQQPGQSLTLIATANQGSEATYESGFVIDKFPISRPNLTFSTLTVSNMSPEDSSIYLCSVESQGVSSGYTFGSGTRLTVV.

This clonotype was found a few times. The rearrangement uses TRBV7-9 and TRBJ2-7, with D possibly being TRBD2 (5 bases). CDR1 is SEHNR and CDR2 is FQNEAQ in the germline V gene (reference sequence). The CDR3 totals 16 residues. Trimming stripped 5 bases from V and 2 bases from J, with 19 bases between. CDR3 in amino acids: CASSQYDGMTTYEQYF. For the CDR3, the DNA is TGTGCCAGCAGCCAGTATGACGGGATGACCACCTACGAGCAGTACTTC. The full variable domain, its missing parts supplied by reference TRBV7-9 and TRBJ2-7, is DTGVSQNPRHKITKRGQNVTFRCDPISEHNRLYWYRQTLGQGPEFLTYFQNEAQLEKSRLLSDRFSAERPKGSFSTLEIQRTEQGDSAMYLCASSQYDGMTTYEQYFGPGTRLTVT.

A few counts support this clonotype. The J gene is TRBJ2-1, the V gene TRBV19, with TRBD2 matching 8 bases. The CDR3 loop spans 13 amino acids. J gave up 10 bases and V 6 bases, and 8 bases lay outside the gene matches. Germline V gene data show CDR1 as LNHDA and CDR2 as SQIVND (reference sequence). The CDR3 DNA follows: TGTGCCAGTAGGCCGGGAGGGCGGAGAGAGCAGTTCTTC. Amino acid sequence: CASRPGGRREQFF.

This clonotype was observed many times. The chain has TRBV12-3 or TRBV12-4 and TRBJ2-1; 12 nucleotides match TRBD2. The CDR3 totals 16 residues. The V segment lost 5 bases and the J segment 4 bases; nucleotides outside the gene matches: 6. The CDR3 loop is CASSPRTSGEYNEQFF. The DNA of the CDR3 is TGTGCCAGCAGTCCACGGACTAGCGGGGAATACAATGAGCAGTTCTTC.

This clonotype was seen many times. This rearrangement joins TRBV11-3 to TRBJ2-2; D is unresolved. The length of the CDR3 is 14 residues. V was clipped by 5 bases and J by 2 bases, with 9 bases between them. In germline, CDR1 is SGHNT, CDR2 YENEEA. The chain's CDR3 is CASSHGFNTGELFF. The CDR3, as DNA: TGTGCCAGCAGCCACGGTTTTAACACCGGGGAGCTGTTTTTT. Based on the CDR3 plus reference TRBV11-3 and TRBJ2-2, the full variable domain is EAGVVQSPRYKIIEKKQPVAFWCNPISGHNTLYWYLQNLGQGPELLIRYENEEAVDDSQLPKDRFSAERLKGVDSTLKIQPAELGDSAVYLCASSHGFNTGELFFGEGSRLTVL.

The rearrangement links TRBV5-4 to TRBJ1-6; D uncertain. The CDR3 length is 14 residues. CDR1 is SGHNT and CDR2 is YYREEE in the germline V gene (reference sequence). Between the trimmed V and J ends, which lost 2 bases and 8 bases, there was a span of 11 bases. The CDR3 bases are TGTGCCAGCAGCTTTCACCAGTTAGATTCACCCCTCCACTTT. Translating gives CASSFHQLDSPLHF.

In this sample, this clonotype turned up many times. The rearrangement uses TRBV5-1 and TRBJ2-1, with 15 bases that match TRBD2. The V gene end was trimmed by 1 base and the J gene end by 6 bases; junction bases not matched to a gene: 5. The CDR3 spans 17 residues. Germline V gene sequence: CDR1 SGHRS, CDR2 YFSETQ. The CDR3 loop is CASSLRGLAGGSNEQFF. DNA of the CDR3: TGCGCCAGCAGCTTGAGGGGACTAGCGGGAGGAAGCAATGAGCAGTTCTTC.

This clonotype was seen ten or more times. The V call is TRBV2, the J call TRBJ1-3; D is ambiguous. From germline, CDR1 is SNHLY and CDR2 FYNNEI. The CDR3 has 13 residues. V shed 6 bases and J shed 4 bases, with 10 bases lying between them. The CDR3 coding sequence is TGTGCCAGCAGGGGAGGGAGCGGAAACACCATATATTTT. Its translation is CASRGGSGNTIYF.

Many counts were recorded for this clonotype. The V gene is TRBV12-3 or TRBV12-4, the J gene TRBJ2-5, with TRBD2 matching over 9 bases. The CDR3 totals 13 residues. V gave up 7 bases and J gave up 4 bases; unmatched junction bases: 4. In nucleotides, the CDR3 is TGTGCCAGCACCGGACTAGCGACAGAGACCCAGTACTTC. This translates into CASTGLATETQYF.

A few counts support this clonotype. This chain links TRBV12-3 or TRBV12-4 with TRBJ2-7; TRBD2 agrees at 13 bases. With 7 bases clipped from V and 6 bases from J, the junction kept 9 bases outside the gene matches. This CDR3 comprises 15 residues. The CDR3 DNA reads as TGTGCCAGCACCCTCGGACTAGCGGGAGTTGGCGAGCAGTACTTC. As protein: CASTLGLAGVGEQYF.